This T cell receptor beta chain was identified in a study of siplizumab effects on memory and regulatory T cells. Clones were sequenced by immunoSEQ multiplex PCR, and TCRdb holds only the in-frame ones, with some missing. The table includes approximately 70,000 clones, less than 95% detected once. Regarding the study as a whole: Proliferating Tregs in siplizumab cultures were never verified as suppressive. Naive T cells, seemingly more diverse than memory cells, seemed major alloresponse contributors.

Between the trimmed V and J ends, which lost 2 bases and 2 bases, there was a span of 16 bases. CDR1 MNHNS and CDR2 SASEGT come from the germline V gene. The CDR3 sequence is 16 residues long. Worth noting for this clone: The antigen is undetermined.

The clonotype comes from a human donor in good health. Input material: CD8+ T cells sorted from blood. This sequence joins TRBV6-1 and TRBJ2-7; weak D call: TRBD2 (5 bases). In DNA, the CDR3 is TGTGCCAGCAGTGAACCCTTGGCCAGCGGCGCCTACGAGCAGTACTTC. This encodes CASSEPLASGAYEQYF.